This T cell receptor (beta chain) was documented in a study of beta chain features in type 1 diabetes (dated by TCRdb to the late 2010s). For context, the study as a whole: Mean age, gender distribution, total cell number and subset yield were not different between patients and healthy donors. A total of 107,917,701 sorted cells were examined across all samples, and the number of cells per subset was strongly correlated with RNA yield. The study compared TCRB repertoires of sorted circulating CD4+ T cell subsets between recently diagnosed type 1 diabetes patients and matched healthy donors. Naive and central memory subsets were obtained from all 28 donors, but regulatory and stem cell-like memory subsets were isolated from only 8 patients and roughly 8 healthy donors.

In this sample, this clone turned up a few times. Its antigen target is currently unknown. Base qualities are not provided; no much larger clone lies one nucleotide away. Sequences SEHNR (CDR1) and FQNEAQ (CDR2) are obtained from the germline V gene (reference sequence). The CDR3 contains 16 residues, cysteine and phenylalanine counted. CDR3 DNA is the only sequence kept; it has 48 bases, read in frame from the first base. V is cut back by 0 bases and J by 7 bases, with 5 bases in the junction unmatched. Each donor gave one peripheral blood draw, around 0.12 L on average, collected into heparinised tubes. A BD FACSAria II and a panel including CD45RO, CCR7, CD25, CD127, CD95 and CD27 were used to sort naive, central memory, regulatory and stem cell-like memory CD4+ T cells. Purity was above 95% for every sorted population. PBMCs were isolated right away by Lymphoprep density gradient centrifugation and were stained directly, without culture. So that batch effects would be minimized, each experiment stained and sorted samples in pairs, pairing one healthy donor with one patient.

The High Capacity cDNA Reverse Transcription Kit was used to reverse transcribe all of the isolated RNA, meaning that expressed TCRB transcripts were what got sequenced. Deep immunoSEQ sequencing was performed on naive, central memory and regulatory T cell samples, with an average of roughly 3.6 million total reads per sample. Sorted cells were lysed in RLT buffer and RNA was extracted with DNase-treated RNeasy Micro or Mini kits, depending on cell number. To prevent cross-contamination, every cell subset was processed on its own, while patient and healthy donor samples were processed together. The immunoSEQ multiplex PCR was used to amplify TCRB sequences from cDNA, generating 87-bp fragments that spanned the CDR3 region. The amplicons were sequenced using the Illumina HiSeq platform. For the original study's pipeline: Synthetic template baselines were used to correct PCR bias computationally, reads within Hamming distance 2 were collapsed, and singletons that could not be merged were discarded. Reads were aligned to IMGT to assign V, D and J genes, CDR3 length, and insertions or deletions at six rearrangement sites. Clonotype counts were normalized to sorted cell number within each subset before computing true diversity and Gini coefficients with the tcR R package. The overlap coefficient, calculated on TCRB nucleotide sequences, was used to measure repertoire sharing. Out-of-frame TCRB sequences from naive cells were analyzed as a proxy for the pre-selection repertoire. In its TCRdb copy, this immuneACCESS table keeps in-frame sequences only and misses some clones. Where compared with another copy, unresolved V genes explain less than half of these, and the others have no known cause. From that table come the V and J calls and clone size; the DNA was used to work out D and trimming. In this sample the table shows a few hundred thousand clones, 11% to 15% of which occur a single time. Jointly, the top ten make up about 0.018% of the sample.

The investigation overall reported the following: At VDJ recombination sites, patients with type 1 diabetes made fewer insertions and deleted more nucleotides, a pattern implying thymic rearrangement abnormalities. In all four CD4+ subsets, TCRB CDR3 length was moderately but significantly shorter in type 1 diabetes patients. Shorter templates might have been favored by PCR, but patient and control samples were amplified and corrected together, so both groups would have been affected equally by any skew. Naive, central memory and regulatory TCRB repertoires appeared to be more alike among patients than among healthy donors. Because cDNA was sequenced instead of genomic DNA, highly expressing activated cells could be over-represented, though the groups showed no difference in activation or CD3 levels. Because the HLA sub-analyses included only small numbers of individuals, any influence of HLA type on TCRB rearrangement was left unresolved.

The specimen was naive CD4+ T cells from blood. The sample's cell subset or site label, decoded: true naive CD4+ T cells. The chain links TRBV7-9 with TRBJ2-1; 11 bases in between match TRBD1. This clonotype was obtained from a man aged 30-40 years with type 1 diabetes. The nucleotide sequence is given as TGTGCCAGCAGCTTAGCGGGACAGGGGGATTGGAATGAGCAGTTCTTC. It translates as CASSLAGQGDWNEQFF. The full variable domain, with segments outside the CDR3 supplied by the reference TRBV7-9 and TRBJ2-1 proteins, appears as DTGVSQNPRHKITKRGQNVTFRCDPISEHNRLYWYRQTLGQGPEFLTYFQNEAQLEKSRLLSDRFSAERPKGSFSTLEIQRTEQGDSAMYLCASSLAGQGDWNEQFFGPGTRLTVL.